One and the same sample provided the 21 T cell receptor beta chains below, sequenced in a study of vaccination and CD4 T cells after COVID-19. As for treatment: approximately 11-day PBMC culture with coronavirus spike peptide pools or control peptides (ViraFEST assay). Samples of CD4+ T cells were obtained from the unexposed donor before the COVID-19 pandemic (2011-2018). These receptors lack a known antigen. Cultured CD4+ T-cell DNA underwent Oncomine TCR Beta short-read sequencing. TCRdb analysed the PCR reads with MiXCR anew, one entry per CDR3 protein. The table lists several thousand distinct CDR3 sequences, roughly 43% of them singletons, with over 25% in the top ten. Sequencing was done on a sample of CD4+ T cells from blood, cultured in vitro. These receptors all come from a human donor in good health.

The rearrangement joins TRBV5-8 to TRBJ1-5, with D possibly being TRBD1 (6 bases). The CDR3 loop spans 14 amino acids. CDR1 is SGHTS, CDR2 YDEGEE, per germline. V shed 0 bases and J shed 3 bases, with 7 bases lying between them. The CDR3 region is CASSLAGANQPQHF. The CDR3 DNA is TGTGCCAGCAGCTTGGCGGGGGCCAATCAGCCCCAGCATTTT.

This rearrangement joins TRBV10-3 to TRBJ2-2; maybe TRBD2 (7 bases). V shed 8 bases and J shed 4 bases, with 11 bases lying between them. The CDR3 totals 13 residues. Germline values: CDR1 ENHRY, CDR2 SYGVKD. In nucleotides, the CDR3 is TGTGCCATCGCGGGGGCTCTCACCGGGGAGCTGTTTTTT. Its protein product is CAIAGALTGELFF.

The chain carries TRBV7-9 and TRBJ1-2, with unresolved D. The CDR3 totals 15 residues. Germline-derived CDR1 and CDR2 are SEHNR and FQNEAQ (reference sequence). V was cut by 3 bases and J by 2 bases, with 13 bases left in between. The CDR3, as DNA: TGTGCCAGCAGCTTGGCGGCAGCGGAAAACTATGGCTACACCTTC. Encoded protein: CASSLAAAENYGYTF.

The rearrangement links TRBV6-1 to TRBJ1-6, with D tentatively TRBD1 (5 bases). Trimming took 6 bases from V and 0 from J, leaving 15 bases between them. Germline lookup yields CDR1 MNHNS and CDR2 SASEGT. This CDR3 contains 17 residues. The CDR3 sequence is CASSPMGGSSYNSPLHF. In nucleotides, the CDR3 is TGTGCCAGCAGCCCTATGGGGGGTAGCTCCTATAATTCACCCCTCCACTTT.

In this sample, this clonotype turned up a few times. V usage is TRBV7-2 and J usage is TRBJ2-4, with a weak D call TRBD2 (5 bases). V lost 1 base to trimming and J lost 0 bases, with 10 bases between them. CDR1 is SGHTA, CDR2 FQGNSA, per germline. The length of the CDR3 is 16 residues. The CDR3 reads CASSLELGLAKNIQYF. The DNA of the CDR3 is TGTGCCAGCAGCTTAGAACTCGGACTAGCCAAAAACATTCAGTACTTC.

V gene TRBV20-1 combines with J gene TRBJ1-2; a weak D match, TRBD1 (6 bases). With 6 bases removed from V and 4 bases from J, the gap between germline ends came to 12 bases. The CDR3 has 12 residues. The germline V gene encodes CDR1 DFQATT and CDR2 SNEGSKA (reference sequence). CDR3 sequence: CSAFGQPYGYTF. The CDR3 coding sequence is TGCAGTGCATTTGGACAGCCCTATGGCTACACCTTC.

This chain joins TRBV20-1 and TRBJ2-5; maybe TRBD2 (5 bases). Deletions cut 0 bases from V and 0 bases from J, with 8 bases between. Per germline, CDR1 DFQATT and CDR2 SNEGSKA (reference sequence). This CDR3 has 14 residues. The CDR3 DNA reads TGCAGTGCTAGAGATGGAGGCAACCAAGAGACCCAGTACTTC. Protein sequence: CSARDGGNQETQYF.

This chain joins TRBV2 and TRBJ2-7; tentatively, D is TRBD1 (5 bases). This CDR3 has 17 amino acids. V lost 0 bases, J lost 2 bases, and 17 bases lay in between. Germline V gene data show CDR1 as SNHLY and CDR2 as FYNNEI. As DNA, the CDR3 is TGTGCCAGCAGTGAAGCGCTACAGGCGCCACTTACCTACGAGCAGTACTTC. It specifies CASSEALQAPLTYEQYF.

This chain uses TRBV10-1 with TRBJ1-6; TRBD1 is a possible D gene (6 bases). Germline V gene data show CDR1 as WNHNN and CDR2 as SYGVQD (reference sequence). There are 14 residues in the CDR3. V lost 4 bases and J lost 5, with 9 bases in between. Here the CDR3 DNA reads TGCGCCAGCAGTGGGGGGCGCGATAATTCACCCCTCCACTTT. This encodes CASSGGRDNSPLHF.

The table lists this clonotype with a few counts. The chain recombines TRBV7-9 with TRBJ1-1, with TRBD1 matching 11 bases. V gave up 6 bases and J gave up 5 bases; unmatched junction bases: 5. Germline V gene lookup returns CDR1 SEHNR and CDR2 FQNEAQ (reference sequence). The CDR3 extends over 14 amino acids. Here the CDR3 reads CASRGTGGGTEAFF. Here the CDR3 DNA reads TGTGCCAGCAGGGGGACAGGGGGGGGGACTGAAGCTTTCTTT.

The chain employs TRBV2 and TRBJ1-5; D not certain. Per germline, CDR1 SNHLY and CDR2 FYNNEI. The CDR3 is 13 residues long. V dropped 9 bases and J dropped 4 bases, with 13 bases sitting between them. CDR3: CASGGEVNQPQHF. CDR3 bases: TGTGCCAGTGGTGGCGAGGTTAATCAGCCCCAGCATTTT. Drawing the rest from reference TRBV2 and TRBJ1-5, the complete variable domain is EPEVTQTPSHQVTQMGQEVILRCVPISNHLYFYWYRQILGQKVEFLVSFYNNEISEKSEIFDDQFSVERPDGSNFTLKIRSTKLEDSAMYFCASGGEVNQPQHFGDGTRLSIL.

CDR3 sequence (DNA): TGTGCCAGTAGCCCTAGCACAGGGGCCTATGGCTACACCTTC. It codes for CASSPSTGAYGYTF. The genes are TRBV19 and TRBJ1-2; 7 nucleotides line up with TRBD1. J lost 4 bases, V lost 6 bases, and 8 bases had no gene match. Germline V gene data show CDR1 as LNHDA and CDR2 as SQIVND (reference sequence). The CDR3 extends over 14 amino acids.

This clonotype has more than one count but fewer than ten. As DNA, the CDR3 is TGTGCCAGTAGCAACACAGATACGCAGTATTTT. Its protein is CASSNTDTQYF. The J gene is TRBJ2-3, the V gene TRBV19; no firm D call. Germline V gene lookup returns CDR1 LNHDA and CDR2 SQIVND (reference sequence). Trimming stripped 6 bases from V and 2 bases from J, with 3 bases between. The length of the CDR3 is 11 residues.

The chain combines TRBV7-2 with TRBJ2-5; D might be TRBD1 or TRBD2, each matching 5 bases. The CDR3 is made up of 14 amino acids. Trimming removed 2 bases from V and 2 bases from J, with 9 bases in between. Germline V gives CDR1 SGHTA, CDR2 FQGNSA. CDR3 residues: CASSLYEGQETQYF. The CDR3 nucleotides are TGTGCCAGCAGCTTATATGAGGGGCAAGAGACCCAGTACTTC.

This clonotype was observed a few times. The chain has TRBV6-1 and TRBJ1-6; D gene unclear. V lost 4 bases and J lost 2, with 6 bases in between. CDR1 is MNHNS, CDR2 SASEGT, per germline. The CDR3 spans 14 residues. Here the CDR3 DNA reads TGTGCCAGCAGTGCGGGCCCCTATAATTCACCCCTCCACTTT. Translated: CASSAGPYNSPLHF.

This clonotype came up a few times. The CDR3 nucleotides read TGTGCCAGCAGTTTAATGGGACAGGGGGCTGTCGAGCAGTACTTC. Protein sequence: CASSLMGQGAVEQYF. The chain links TRBV28 to TRBJ2-7; 12 bases are shared with TRBD1. V shed 2 bases, J shed 6 bases, and the junction held 5 bases outside the gene matches. The CDR3 is made up of 15 amino acids. Germline V CDR1 and CDR2: MDHEN, SYDVKM.

The chain recombines TRBV30 with TRBJ1-2; 7 nucleotides align to TRBD1. Germline V gene data show CDR1 as GTSNPN and CDR2 as SVGIG (reference sequence). The CDR3 is made up of 14 amino acids. After removal of 0 bases from V and 7 bases from J, the junction contained 8 bases not matched to a gene. CDR3 bases: TGTGCCTGGAGTGTAGACAGGGTACTGTCTGGCTACACCTTC. It yields the protein CAWSVDRVLSGYTF. The whole variable domain, remainder taken from reference TRBV30 and TRBJ1-2, is SQTIHQWPATLVQPVGSPLSLECTVEGTSNPNLYWYRQAAGRGLQLLFYSVGIGQISSEVPQNLSASRPQDRQFILSSKKLLLSDSGFYLCAWSVDRVLSGYTFGSGTRLTVV.

The V call is TRBV12-3 or TRBV12-4, the J call TRBJ2-4; a possible D gene is TRBD2 (5 bases). CDR3 length equals 13 residues. Trimming cost V 5 bases and J 9 bases, with 14 bases left between them. This CDR3 is CASSRPGGGIQYF. CDR3 coding DNA: TGTGCCAGCAGTAGACCAGGAGGTGGCATTCAGTACTTC.

The chain is built from TRBV27 and TRBJ1-2; no reliable D call. Germline V gene data show CDR1 as MNHEY and CDR2 as SMNVEV (reference sequence). The CDR3 length is 15 residues. Trimming took off 4 bases at V and 7 bases at J, with 19 bases between the two ends. In DNA form, the CDR3 reads TGTGCCAGCAGTTCAGATATAAACTTCCTGTTTGGCTACACCTTC. Protein product: CASSSDINFLFGYTF.

This chain connects TRBV12-3 or TRBV12-4 to TRBJ1-2, with D unresolved. V dropped 5 bases and J dropped 8 bases, with 21 bases sitting between them. This CDR3 has 15 amino acids. The CDR3: CASSPPERAFGGYTF. CDR3 nucleotides: TGTGCCAGCAGTCCCCCTGAGCGTGCCTTTGGAGGCTACACCTTC.

This chain connects TRBV9 to TRBJ1-2; 8 nucleotides line up with TRBD1. J was trimmed by 6 bases and V by 3 bases; bases with no gene match: 7. The CDR3 totals 14 residues. Per germline, CDR1 SGDLS and CDR2 YYNGEE. CDR3 sequence (DNA): TGTGCCAGCAGCGCAAACAGGGGGGAAGATGGCTACACCTTC. Encoded protein: CASSANRGEDGYTF.